Following are 14 T cell receptor beta chains from one sample sequenced in a study of CD8 T cells in ankylosing spondylitis. TCRdb reprocessed the 5' RACE reads with MiXCR, giving one entry per CDR3 protein. The table shows about 260,000 distinct CDR3 sequences, with more than 20% occurring only once. The sample taken for sequencing was blood, either unsorted or a sorted T cell fraction (not recorded which). The receptor set was obtained from a male donor with ankylosing spondylitis or in good health (not recorded which).

V gene TRBV7-2 combines with J gene TRBJ1-6; no clear D gene. Deletions cut 5 bases from V and 9 bases from J, with 8 bases between. Germline CDR1 is SGHTA and CDR2 is FQGNSA. CDR3 length equals 12 residues. CDR3 sequence reads: CASSPFGSPLHF. CDR3 bases: TGTGCCAGCAGCCCGTTTGGTTCACCCCTCCACTTT.

The rearrangement uses TRBV20-1 and TRBJ1-5, with unresolved D. The CDR3 consists of 15 residues. Germline V gene sequence: CDR1 DFQATT, CDR2 SNEGSKA (reference sequence). Between the trimmed V and J ends, which lost 1 base and 3 bases, there was a span of 13 bases. In DNA, the CDR3 is TGCAGTGCTAGAGTGTCGGGGAATTTCAATCAGCCCCAGCATTTT. Translating gives CSARVSGNFNQPQHF.

The V gene is TRBV29-1, the J gene TRBJ2-2, with a weak D call TRBD1 (5 bases). V lost 4 bases and J 0 bases, leaving 18 bases between the germline ends. CDR1 and CDR2 (germline): SQVTM, ANQGSEA. The CDR3 is 17 amino acids. Here the CDR3 DNA reads TGCAGCGTTGCCCTCAGACACGACAGAGCGAACACCGGGGAGCTGTTTTTT. This gives the protein CSVALRHDRANTGELFF.

This clonotype was seen repeatedly, ten times or more. The rearrangement joins TRBV3-1 to TRBJ1-6; TRBD1 matches 7 bases. Germline assignment: CDR1 LGHDT and CDR2 YNNKEL (reference sequence). Trimming took 4 bases from V and 9 from J; bases not matched to a gene: 9. The CDR3 is 15 residues long. Here the CDR3 DNA reads TGTGCCAGCAGCCCTGAAACAGGGGCAGGTTCACCCCTCCACTTT. This encodes CASSPETGAGSPLHF.

This clonotype was recorded many times. The V gene is TRBV10-3, the J gene TRBJ2-5; TRBD1 matches 10 bases. CDR3 length equals 16 residues. Germline trimming cut 6 bases from V and 1 base from J; bases unmatched to any gene: 8. Germline CDR1 and CDR2: ENHRY and SYGVKD. CDR3 sequence reads: CAIRSAGTGAQETQYF. Here the CDR3 DNA reads TGTGCCATCAGGTCAGCGGGGACAGGGGCCCAAGAGACCCAGTACTTC.

The genes are TRBV12-3 or TRBV12-4 and TRBJ2-1; D not resolved. Trimming pared 7 bases from V and 2 bases from J, leaving 9 bases between. This CDR3 has 13 amino acids. The CDR3 DNA follows: TGTGCCAGCACTGAGGACCCCTACAATGAGCAGTTCTTC. The encoded protein is CASTEDPYNEQFF.

This clonotype was seen a handful of times. The J gene is TRBJ1-1, the V gene TRBV10-3; D is unclear. V lost 4 bases, J lost 6 bases, and 9 bases lay in between. The CDR3 totals 12 residues. Germline-derived CDR1 and CDR2 are ENHRY and SYGVKD. CDR3 in amino acids: CAISAEGAEAFF. The DNA of the CDR3 is TGTGCCATCAGTGCGGAGGGCGCTGAAGCTTTCTTT.

This clonotype was seen more than once but under ten times. V is TRBV29-1 and J is TRBJ2-7, with D perhaps TRBD1 (5 bases). CDR3 length equals 11 residues. Germline V CDR1 and CDR2: SQVTM, ANQGSEA. Trimming left V 4 bases short and J 7 bases short, with 11 bases between. CDR3 bases: TGCAGCGTTGTGGGGCTAGGGGAGCAGTACTTC. This encodes CSVVGLGEQYF.

DNA for the CDR3: TGTGCCAGCAGCAAAGGATGGCAGAATGAGCAGTTCTTC. Amino acid sequence: CASSKGWQNEQFF. The chain uses TRBV21-1 and TRBJ2-1. TRBV21-1 is an annotated pseudogene. This CDR3 is 13 amino acids long.

V and J are TRBV20-1 and TRBJ1-5, with D unresolved. Trimming cost V 0 bases and J 4 bases, with 10 bases left between them. The CDR3 totals 14 residues. Germline CDR1 reads DFQATT; CDR2 reads SNEGSKA (reference sequence). CDR3 DNA sequence: TGCAGTGCTAGAGATCCGGCGGCGAATCAGCCCCAGCATTTT. This sequence encodes CSARDPAANQPQHF.

V usage is TRBV21-1 and J usage is TRBJ2-7; the D call in the table, TRBD1, was not verified against the DNA. TRBV21-1 is marked as a pseudogene. The CDR3 loop spans 16 amino acids. CDR3 sequence: CASSKKLGTEAYEQYF. The CDR3 DNA reads as TGTGCCAGCAGCAAAAAGTTGGGGACAGAGGCCTACGAGCAGTACTTC.

This clonotype was seen repeatedly, ten times or more. The chain couples TRBV7-3 to TRBJ2-2; tentative D call: TRBD2 (5 bases). The CDR3 has 19 amino acids. V was cut by 8 bases and J by 1 base, with 26 bases left in between. Germline assignment: CDR1 SGHTA and CDR2 FQGTGA. The CDR3 loop reads CASQLLWFPADGNTGELFF. CDR3 DNA sequence: TGTGCCAGCCAGCTCTTATGGTTCCCAGCGGACGGGAACACCGGGGAGCTGTTTTTT.

This clonotype was observed a handful of times. This chain joins TRBV5-1 and TRBJ2-1, with D unresolved. The length of the CDR3 is 13 residues. Germline V gene lookup returns CDR1 SGHRS and CDR2 YFSETQ. V lost 0 bases and J 6 bases, leaving 7 bases between the germline ends. The CDR3 spells CASSLAGLNEQFF. The DNA for the CDR3 is TGCGCCAGCAGCTTGGCTGGGCTCAATGAGCAGTTCTTC. The entire variable domain, with the rest obtained from reference TRBV5-1 and TRBJ2-1, is as follows: KAGVTQTPRYLIKTRGQQVTLSCSPISGHRSVSWYQQTPGQGLQFLFEYFSETQRNKGNFPGRFSGRQFSNSRSEMNVSTLELGDSALYLCASSLAGLNEQFFGPGTRLTVL.

V and J are TRBV20-1 and TRBJ2-5; D is uncertain. V was clipped by 0 bases and J by 4 bases, with 6 bases between them. CDR3 size: 12 residues. Germline CDR1 reads DFQATT; CDR2 reads SNEGSKA (reference sequence). CDR3 region: CSARDSIETQYF. The DNA for the CDR3 is TGCAGTGCTAGAGATTCGATAGAGACCCAGTACTTC.